The present T cell receptor (beta chain) was sequenced within a study of blood T cell repertoires in COVID-19 (dated by TCRdb to 2018 to 2020). General notes on the study: Samples from collaborators originated in the United States, Italy and Spain and spanned both the acute and convalescent phases of COVID-19. The prospective study material was composed of cDNA or gDNA derived from T cells, B-cell-depleted T cells, or PBMCs. Deeply sampled blood TCRbeta repertoires from subjects exposed to, actively infected with, or recovered from COVID-19 were included in the dataset. A freely available public database, intended as a resource for researchers studying the immune response to SARS-CoV-2, is where the repertoires were released. Samples came from the ongoing ImmuneRACE study (first 160 participants) plus 1,254 subjects from 6 global collaborators. A de-identified subject ID, COVID-19 status, age in years and sex were almost always included in the sample metadata. Where available, HLA class I and class II types were taken from metadata supplied by the sample provider and were not determined by assay-based typing.

The collaborating institutions used their own protocols to collect whole blood in K2EDTA tubes. For TCRbeta analysis, collaborators shipped samples in one of three forms: frozen whole blood, isolated PBMCs, or DNA extracted from either of those sample types. V lost 3 bases and J lost 10 bases; the stretch between them is 19 bases long. Via the germline V gene, CDR1 is KGHSH and CDR2 LQKENI. The CDR3 starts with the cysteine, ends with the phenylalanine, and has 15 residues. Just the 45-base CDR3 DNA is kept, in frame starting at base 1. What the study reported, not specific to this receptor: How much clinical and demographic metadata was included differed by source and by participant, and the metadata was provided uncurated.

TCRbeta CDR3 regions were amplified from genomic DNA using the immunoSEQ Assay, a bias-controlled multiplex PCR. Regarding the original processing steps: Nucleated cell counts per sample were estimated from amplification of reference gene primers within the assay. Sequence reads were collapsed and filtered to measure the absolute abundance of every unique TCRbeta CDR3 rearrangement. Productive Simpson clonality was computed per sample as the square root of Simpson's diversity index over productive rearrangements. The table comes from immuneACCESS by way of TCRdb, which keeps in-frame sequences with V and J called. Part of the clones is missing from these tables; in studies checked, under half for an unresolved V gene and the rest for unknown reasons. V and J calls plus clone size are reproduced from that table; the DNA served to infer D and trimming. The sample has about 260,000 clones on record, 80% to 85% of them singletons. The leading ten clones occupy 4.2% of the sample.

About this clone itself: Its antigen target is currently unknown. Within one base of it there is no much larger clone, and no base qualities were kept.

The source is a man in his sixties with acute or convalescent COVID-19. This chain is built from TRBV18 and TRBJ2-1; no D segment can be confidently identified. The sample comprised peripheral blood. CDR3 sequence: CASSPRSLSLGEQFF. The DNA sequence is given as TGTGCCAGCTCACCGCGATCCTTAAGTCTCGGGGAGCAGTTCTTC.